This T cell receptor (beta chain) was recovered during a study of regulatory T cells in long-lasting Graves disease (dated by TCRdb to about 2021). About the investigation overall: Persistent Graves' disease meant more than 5 years of antithyroid drug treatment with TSH receptor autoantibodies that stayed positive. Patients with persistent Graves' disease were compared with patients with newly diagnosed Graves' disease using TCR sequencing and RNA sequencing of peripheral blood. The study was registered as a clinical trial and conducted in China. TCR sequencing covered some 13 persistent and approximately 20 newly diagnosed Graves' disease patients, some 33 samples in total. Antithyroid drugs had been taken for roughly 10 years on average by persistent Graves' disease patients in the clinical cohort. Findings and caveats that apply to the study as a whole: The authors acknowledged the small sample size as a limitation that may reduce accuracy. A larger number of public clonotypes was shared among persistent patients (around 2,700) than among newly diagnosed patients (over 850). Only peripheral blood was studied, because thyroid tissue, the primary lesion, was inaccessible. TRBV28, TRBJ1-2 and TRBJ2-5 were preferentially used in persistent disease, while TRBV20-1 and TRBJ2-1 were favored in newly diagnosed disease. Sequencing and analysis were limited to the TCR beta chain. Compared with newly diagnosed patients, patients with persistent Graves' disease had lower TCR Shannon entropy and fewer highly expanded clones, which suggests clonal expansion.

What the time point label conveys for this sample: persistent/refractory GD, antithyroid drugs over 5 years with positive TRAb. RNA was extracted from PBMCs in TRIzol for both TCR sequencing and RNA sequencing. The diagnosis of Graves' disease followed American Thyroid Association guidelines. The patients came from an endocrinology department in Xi'an, China. From each patient, 8 to 10 milliliters of peripheral blood was collected into an EDTA anticoagulant tube. Ficoll Paque Plus density gradient separation was used to isolate PBMCs, and no further T cell sorting was done. An Agilent 2100 Bioanalyzer and agarose gel were used to assess RNA quality, and a NanoDrop 2000 was used to measure RNA concentration. Worth noting for this clonotype: The clone's antigen remains unknown. Base qualities are not provided; no much larger clone lies one nucleotide away.

Library prep was done by multiplex PCR. TCRdb shows the sequencer as Illumina HiSeq 4000. TCR beta libraries were built with iRepertoire HTBI primers and Arm-PCR amplification of CDR3 regions. Before sequencing, the PCR products went through gel purification. Processing in the source paper ran as follows. Across samples, 55 to 80 TRBV and 14 TRBJ segments were identified and used for gene usage analysis of CDR3 amino acid clonotypes. COPE and FqMerger were used to merge the filtered high-quality paired reads into contigs. BLAST was used to align contigs to the IMGT TRBV, TRBD and TRBJ reference genes, and CDR3 was defined following IMGT. Any clonotype with a frequency above 0.1% was counted as a highly expanded clone. Repertoire diversity was measured by Shannon entropy, and V-J evenness by the Gini coefficient. Clonotypes shared by more than one individual were considered public. TCRdb cleaned the public reads at Q25 with fastp, built clones with MiXCR and kept in-frame beta chains. Rows are combined by CDR3 protein, so each entry shows the most common genes and DNA. These V and J calls derive from TCRdb rather than the authors' analysis. This sample comprises a few hundred thousand distinct CDR3 sequences, approximately 22% of them detected only once. Approximately 14% of the sample lies in the top ten.

The cysteine opens and the phenylalanine closes a CDR3 of 13 amino acids. Only the CDR3 part of the read is kept: 39 bases, read in frame from the first base. From a lookup of the germline V gene, CDR1 and CDR2 are SGHTA and FQGNSA. V loses 1 base of germline sequence and J loses 7 bases, and the interval between the two ends is 10 bases. This clonotype was sampled from a female donor with Graves disease. The material was peripheral blood mononuclear cells (PBMCs), obtained when the disease was refractory, from a patient treated with antithyroid drugs. This chain joins TRBV7-2 to TRBJ1-2; no D gene call is confident. CDR3 loop: CASSLGWGSGYTF. The nucleotides are TGTGCCAGCAGCTTAGGGTGGGGAAGTGGCTACACCTTC.